The T cell receptor beta chain under discussion was sequenced for a study of T cells in Graves' hyperthyroidism and ophthalmopathy. This clonotype has ten or more counts. Amplification of TCR beta CDR3 regions was performed using RNA transcripts as template. HTBI primers drove first-round RT-PCR of the TCR CDR3. TCRdb reanalysed the multiplex PCR reads using MiXCR and keeps one entry per CDR3 protein. Among 660,000 or so distinct CDR3 sequences listed, 40% to 55% were seen once. V lost 7 bases to trimming and J lost 7 bases; unmatched junction nucleotides: 3. The length of the CDR3 is 11 residues. From germline, CDR1 is SQVTM and CDR2 ANQGSEA.

The chain links TRBV29-1 to TRBJ1-2; 10 nucleotides match TRBD1. The sequence derives from an adult man with Graves' disease, either hyperthyroidism or ophthalmopathy (not recorded which). Material: peripheral blood or thyroid tissue (not recorded which). Here the CDR3 DNA reads TGCAGCGGACAGGGGGCAAGTGGCTACACCTTC. Translated, it gives CSGQGASGYTF.